These 16 T cell receptor beta chains share one sample of origin, sequenced in a study of blood T cell repertoires in COVID-19. Produced via immunoSEQ multiplex PCR; TCRdb's table is partial and in-frame only. The data hold about 160,000 clones, with just under 85% observed a single time. Sequencing input: peripheral blood. The origin of the receptors is a woman older than 75 with acute or convalescent COVID-19.

The V gene is TRBV2, the J gene TRBJ2-1; D perhaps matches TRBD1 (5 bases). From germline, CDR1 is SNHLY and CDR2 FYNNEI. This CDR3 comprises 13 residues. Trimming took off 2 bases at V and 4 bases at J, with 6 bases between the two ends. The DNA for the CDR3 is TGTGCCAGCAGTGAAAGACAGTACAATGAGCAGTTCTTC. This translates into CASSERQYNEQFF.

This clone has only a few counts. This chain connects TRBV20-1 to TRBJ2-7; TRBD1 matches 11 bases. With V trimmed by 3 bases and J by 5 bases, 3 bases remained unmatched. Per germline, CDR1 DFQATT and CDR2 SNEGSKA (reference sequence). The CDR3 runs to 13 residues. Here the CDR3 reads CSASGTGGNEQYF. DNA for the CDR3: TGCAGTGCTAGTGGGACAGGGGGTAACGAGCAGTACTTC.

The CDR3 nucleotides read TGTGCCAGCAGCTTACGGGGGAGTAGCGGGAGTAGAGGCAAAAACATTCAGTACTTC. Translating gives CASSLRGSSGSRGKNIQYF. The V and J genes are TRBV11-2 and TRBJ2-4; 9 bases agree with TRBD2. The CDR3 totals 19 residues. Germline V gives CDR1 SGHAT, CDR2 FQNNGV. V gave up 2 bases and J gave up 3 bases; unmatched junction bases: 14.

This clone appeared a single time. V is TRBV5-1 and J is TRBJ2-1; D possibly corresponds to TRBD2 (6 bases). V shed 0 bases and J shed 8 bases, with 15 bases lying between them. Germline assignment: CDR1 SGHRS and CDR2 YFSETQ. The CDR3 consists of 15 residues. The CDR3: CASSLVPPRGDEQFF. The CDR3 nucleotides read TGCGCCAGCAGCTTGGTGCCCCCGCGCGGGGATGAGCAGTTCTTC.

The chain links TRBV18 to TRBJ1-3; D not resolved. The germline gives CDR1 KGHSH, CDR2 LQKENI. Trimming stripped 5 bases from V and 0 bases from J, with 8 bases between. The CDR3 covers 14 residues. CDR3 coding DNA: TGTGCCAGCTCAGTACAGAACTCTGGAAACACCATATATTTT. This codes for CASSVQNSGNTIYF.

The chain employs TRBV9 and TRBJ2-3; a weak D match, TRBD2 (5 bases). The V end was cut by 3 bases, the J end by 1 base, with 12 bases between. CDR3 size: 15 residues. Germline loops: CDR1 SGDLS, CDR2 YYNGEE. This CDR3 is CASSGEGGRTDTQYF. For the CDR3, the DNA is TGTGCCAGCAGCGGCGAAGGCGGGCGCACAGATACGCAGTATTTT.

V and J are TRBV11-3 and TRBJ2-1; 7 nucleotides align to TRBD2. V was pared by 3 bases and J by 6 bases, with 11 bases of the junction left unmatched. The CDR3 runs to 16 residues. The V gene's germline CDR1 is SGHNT and CDR2 YENEEA. CDR3 in amino acids: CASSFFPGGSVNEQFF. CDR3 bases: TGTGCCAGCAGCTTTTTCCCGGGAGGAAGTGTCAATGAGCAGTTCTTC.

For this clone: Compared with germline, one end of the junction differs, possibly owing to a read error. This specimen includes other DNA sequences encoding the same CDR3. This chain connects TRBV18 to TRBJ2-3, with 8 bases lining up with TRBD1. Germline V gene lookup returns CDR1 KGHSH and CDR2 LQKENI. The CDR3 consists of 15 residues. The CDR3 spells CASSFGQGGTDTQYF. CDR3 coding DNA: TGTGCCAGCTCATTTGGACAGGGAGGCACGGATACGCAGTATTTT.

A single count supports this clone. J is TRBJ2-3 and V is TRBV5-1; D is possibly TRBD2 (6 bases). CDR1 and CDR2 (germline): SGHRS, YFSETQ. V shed 3 bases and J shed 0 bases, with 11 bases lying between them. This CDR3 spans 15 amino acids. Here the CDR3 reads CASSWGAGSTDTQYF. Written as DNA, the CDR3 is TGCGCCAGCAGCTGGGGAGCGGGCAGCACAGATACGCAGTATTTT.

The chain employs TRBV28 and TRBJ2-7; 12 nucleotides agree with TRBD2. The CDR3 totals 18 residues. The germline V gene encodes CDR1 MDHEN and CDR2 SYDVKM. With V trimmed by 1 base and J by 2 bases, 9 bases remained unmatched. The CDR3 spells CASSLLSSGRAGTYEQYF. CDR3 sequence (DNA): TGTGCCAGCAGTTTATTATCTAGCGGGAGGGCCGGTACCTACGAGCAGTACTTC.

The chain couples TRBV3-1 (or the pseudogene TRBV3-2) to TRBJ1-1, with a weak D call TRBD1 (5 bases). Germline lookup yields CDR1 LGHDT and CDR2 YNNKEL (reference sequence). This CDR3 has 15 amino acids. The V and J ends lost 3 bases and 1 base respectively, with 12 bases between them. The CDR3 DNA reads TGTGCCAGCAGCCAGGGGGGATCTAAGAACACTGAAGCTTTCTTT. It translates to CASSQGGSKNTEAFF.

V usage is TRBV4-1 and J usage is TRBJ2-7, with TRBD2 identical over 9 bases. The germline gives CDR1 MGHRA, CDR2 YSYEKL. V was clipped by 1 base and J by 5 bases; unmatched bases: 6. This CDR3 comprises 15 residues. CDR3 coding DNA: TGCGCCAGCAGCCAAGGTACTAGCGGGTTAGACGAGCAGTACTTC. This translates into CASSQGTSGLDEQYF.

This clone has at least ten counts. The genes are TRBV4-1 and TRBJ1-1; D is perhaps TRBD1 (6 bases). The length of the CDR3 is 13 residues. Trimming took 1 base from V and 8 from J, leaving 11 bases between them. Germline V CDR1 and CDR2: MGHRA, YSYEKL. This CDR3 reads CASSQVGGVEAFF. The CDR3 coding sequence is TGCGCCAGCAGCCAAGTAGGGGGGGTAGAAGCTTTCTTT.

The CDR3 region is CASSPGGGDGYTF. Written as DNA, the CDR3 is TGCGCCAGCAGTCCCGGGGGGGGCGATGGCTACACCTTC. The chain carries TRBV4-3 and TRBJ1-2; a possible D gene is TRBD1 (6 bases). The germline V gene encodes CDR1 LGHNA and CDR2 YSLEER. V lost 6 bases and J lost 6, with 14 bases in between. The CDR3 runs to 13 residues.

The sample holds a few counts of this clone. V gene TRBV6-6 combines with J gene TRBJ2-7; 13 bases map to TRBD2. The germline CDR1 and CDR2 sequences are MNHNY and SVGAGI (reference sequence). The CDR3 length is 19 residues. The J segment lost 0 bases and the V segment lost 5 bases, leaving 13 bases of the junction unmatched. The CDR3 DNA sequence: TGTGCCAGCAGTCCAGGGACTAGCGGGACGACAAGCTTCTCCTACGAGCAGTACTTC. Amino acid sequence: CASSPGTSGTTSFSYEQYF.

J is TRBJ2-1 and V is TRBV5-4; D might be TRBD2 (5 bases). Trimming removed 3 bases from V and 0 bases from J, with 7 bases in between. This CDR3 spans 14 amino acids. Per germline, CDR1 SGHNT and CDR2 YYREEE (reference sequence). The CDR3 nucleotides read TGTGCCAGCAGCTGGGAGAGCTCCTACAATGAGCAGTTCTTC. Translated, it gives CASSWESSYNEQFF.